The text below deals with one TCR beta chain. The data derive from a study of T cell changes during pregnancy in multiple sclerosis. Profiled with immunoSEQ multiplex PCR; TCRdb holds only in-frame clones, not every one. The table lists around 35,000 clones, around 92% of them singletons. The V gene lost 2 bases and the J gene lost 5 bases, with 10 bases spanning the gap. Germline CDR1 KGHSH, CDR2 LQKENI. This CDR3 is built from 13 residues. The J gene is TRBJ2-7, the V gene TRBV18; D gene unclear. Material for sequencing was PBMCs (not recorded whether the cells were cultured). The receptor was derived from a female donor with multiple sclerosis, enrolled in a pregnancy study. The CDR3: CASSPGQLNEQYF. The CDR3 bases are TGTGCCAGCTCACCAGGGCAGCTTAACGAGCAGTACTTC.